One and the same sample provided the 5 T cell receptor beta chains below, sequenced in a study of vaccination effects on CD4 cells after COVID-19. The data were produced by immunoSEQ multiplex PCR, yet TCRdb's version contains in-frame clones alone and is incomplete. The sample has about 46,000 clones; about 74% are singletons. Before any sequencing was done, the ViraFEST assay used viral peptide pools to expand antigen-specific CD4+ T cells. Isolating CD4+ T cells followed 9 to 11 days of culture. The participants, recipients of two vaccine doses, got either BNT162b2 or mRNA-1273. Which antigens these TCRs recognize remains unknown. The source material was CD4+ T cells from PBMCs cultured with HCoV-OC43 spike peptides, sampled after COVID-19 vaccination. Described subset: HCoV-OC43 spike overlapping peptide pool stimulation. These receptors were taken from a human donor who received a COVID-19 vaccine.

This chain links TRBV3-1 (or the pseudogene TRBV3-2) with TRBJ1-2, with a possible D match to TRBD1 (6 bases). The CDR3 length is 13 residues. V lost 1 base to trimming and J lost 8 bases, with 11 bases between them. Germline V gene sequence: CDR1 LGHDT, CDR2 YNNKEL (reference sequence). CDR3 DNA sequence: TGTGCCAGCAGCCAAGGGCCAGGGGACGGCTACACCTTC. It is translated as CASSQGPGDGYTF.

The rearrangement joins TRBV5-6 to TRBJ1-4; D is possibly TRBD1 (6 bases). There are 15 residues in the CDR3. CDR1 and CDR2 from the germline V gene are SGHDT and YYEEEE. V was clipped by 6 bases and J by 7 bases, with 19 bases between them. The CDR3 region has the DNA TGTGCCAGCACCAAGTTCCCGACAGGCGGTGAAAAACTGTTTTTT. This encodes CASTKFPTGGEKLFF.

This clone has only a few counts. The V and J genes are TRBV5-1 and TRBJ1-1; TRBD1 agrees at 7 bases. From germline, CDR1 is SGHRS and CDR2 YFSETQ. J was trimmed by 0 bases and V by 4 bases; bases with no gene match: 9. The CDR3 covers 16 residues. CDR3 DNA sequence: TGCGCCAGCAGCCCCGGGACAGCCATCATGAACACTGAAGCTTTCTTT. Its translation: CASSPGTAIMNTEAFF.

The chain is built from TRBV24-1 and TRBJ1-2; D uncertain. The CDR3 contains 14 residues. The V end lost 4 bases, the J end lost 8 bases, and 16 bases lay between the germline ends. CDR1 KGHDR and CDR2 SFDVKD come from the germline V gene. Here the CDR3 DNA reads TGTGCCACCAGTGACCCCGGGAGGCAGAGCGGCTACACCTTC. Protein product: CATSDPGRQSGYTF.

The rearrangement joins TRBV7-6 to TRBJ2-1; tentative D call: TRBD2 (6 bases). CDR1 and CDR2 from the germline V gene are SGHVS and FNYEAQ. V lost 0 bases, J lost 9 bases, and 18 bases lay in between. The length of the CDR3 is 16 residues. CDR3 in amino acids: CASSLAGLLGGVEQFF. CDR3 nucleotides: TGTGCCAGCAGCTTAGCGGGTCTGTTAGGCGGGGTTGAGCAGTTCTTC.